Described below is a single T cell receptor (beta chain) sequence and its context. These data originate in a study of control samples from healthy donors and cancer patients. In germline, CDR1 is MNHEY, CDR2 SVGAGI. The V end was cut by 6 bases, the J end by 0 bases, with 12 bases between. This CDR3 is 14 amino acids long. TCRdb keeps only in-frame clones here, not all; method: immunoSEQ multiplex PCR. In the table there are about 160,000 clones, about 94% of which are singletons. This sequence was found in a man in his fifties or sixties with colorectal cancer. This chain connects TRBV6-5 to TRBJ2-7, with D possibly TRBD1 on 6 matching bases. Source material: PBMCs. The CDR3 sequence is CASSRDTHSYEQYF. The CDR3 DNA follows: TGTGCCAGCAGCCGGGACACCCACTCCTACGAGCAGTACTTC.